The present T cell receptor beta chain was sequenced within a study of blood T cell repertoires in COVID-19. Repertoires were generated with immunoSEQ multiplex PCR, while TCRdb's copy carries only in-frame clones and drops some. Of about 480,000 clones detected, approximately 87% appear once; the ten largest clones hold less than 2%. The V end was cut by 8 bases, the J end by 8 bases, with 15 bases between. CDR1 is SQVTM, CDR2 ANQGSEA, per germline. The CDR3 is 11 amino acids. Sequencing was carried out using PBMCs or T cells enriched from blood (not recorded which). V usage is TRBV29-1 and J usage is TRBJ1-2, with D unclear. The receptor was derived from a woman between 40 and 50 years old who had recovered from COVID-19. The CDR3 spells CSTLAGRGYTF. DNA for the CDR3: TGCAGCACTTTGGCGGGGAGGGGCTACACCTTC.